A few counts support the clone carrying this TCR beta chain. The target antigen is unknown. The data were obtained in a study of T cells after yellow fever vaccination. In the study overall: Low-cell-number fractions underwent preparation using SMART-Seq v4 Ultra Low Input.

Study-level points and caveats: The presence of abundant clonotypes contaminating from the bulk population was possible in FACS-sorted repertoires. A minor fraction of clonotypes spanned both CD4 and CD8 compartments.

TCR cDNA was made by 5'RACE template switching, adding a universal primer site and UMIs. TCRdb re-analysed the 5' RACE reads in MiXCR, keeping a single row per CDR3 protein. The sample has hundreds of thousands of distinct CDR3 sequences; roughly 12% are singletons. Germline assignment: CDR1 LNHNV and CDR2 YYDKDF (reference sequence). The V and J ends lost 0 bases and 11 bases respectively, with 10 bases between them. The CDR3 is made up of 12 amino acids. The V and J genes are TRBV15 and TRBJ2-5; D is ambiguous. This clonotype originated in a man aged 30 to 45 who received the YFV17D yellow fever vaccine. This material consisted of PBMCs, taken on the day of the yellow fever booster vaccination. The chain's CDR3 is CATSRDSLGQYF. The CDR3 DNA reads TGTGCCACCAGCAGAGATAGTCTGGGTCAGTACTTC. Complete variable domain (other parts from reference TRBV15 and TRBJ2-5): DAMVIQNPRYQVTQFGKPVTLSCSQTLNHNVMYWYQQKSSQAPKLLFHYYDKDFNNEADTPDNFQSRRPNTSFCFLDIRSPGLGDTAMYLCATSRDSLGQYFGPGTRLLVL.